One and the same sample provided the 10 T cell receptor beta chains below, sequenced in a study of T-cell reconstitution after alpha-beta-depleted transplantation in children. Unique molecular identifiers featured in how the TCRbeta library was prepared. A single record per CDR3 protein comes from TCRdb applying MiXCR to the PCR reads. Among around 200,000 distinct CDR3 sequences, roughly 8.1% were seen once, and the ten largest hold about 40%. The material was PBMCs, mostly from graft donor cells, obtained 360 days after TCRalphabeta/CD19-depleted stem cell transplant. The receptor source for this set is a male patient between 2 and 10 years old who had a stem cell transplant for acute myeloid leukemia, so the T cells may come from the graft donor.

This clonotype was recorded many times. The V call is TRBV20-1, the J call TRBJ2-5, with D possibly being TRBD1 or TRBD2 (5 bases each). Looked up from germline, CDR1 is DFQATT and CDR2 is SNEGSKA (reference sequence). Deletions cut 1 base from V and 1 base from J, with 10 bases between. The CDR3 covers 14 residues. The CDR3, as DNA: TGCAGTGCTAGAGCAGGGACGCTCCAAGAGACCCAGTACTTC. Encoded protein: CSARAGTLQETQYF.

This clonotype was seen many times. This chain connects TRBV12-3 or TRBV12-4 to TRBJ2-1; D not resolved. Trimming removed 5 bases at V and 0 bases at J, with 11 bases between. The CDR3 covers 15 residues. The CDR3 region is CASSPDGLSYNEQFF. DNA for the CDR3: TGTGCCAGCAGTCCGGACGGTCTCTCCTACAATGAGCAGTTCTTC.

This chain links TRBV29-1 with TRBJ2-2, with a possible D match to TRBD1 (6 bases). CDR3 length: 15 residues. The ends were cut back, 5 bases at V and 6 bases at J, with 19 bases in the middle. The germline CDR1 and CDR2 sequences are SQVTM and ANQGSEA. The CDR3 protein is CSVKLQGLIPGELFF. CDR3 nucleotide sequence: TGCAGCGTTAAACTTCAGGGGTTGATTCCCGGGGAGCTGTTTTTT.

This clonotype was seen only once. The J gene is TRBJ1-2, the V gene TRBV5-1; 12 nucleotides match TRBD1. The germline V gene has CDR1 SGHRS and CDR2 YFSETQ. V lost 4 bases to trimming and J lost 7 bases; unmatched junction nucleotides: 11. This CDR3 has 16 amino acids. The CDR3 loop reads CASSVAGTGGSAGYTF. CDR3 sequence (DNA): TGCGCCAGCAGCGTAGCCGGGACAGGGGGCTCGGCTGGCTACACCTTC. The whole variable domain, filled in from reference TRBV5-1 and TRBJ1-2, reads KAGVTQTPRYLIKTRGQQVTLSCSPISGHRSVSWYQQTPGQGLQFLFEYFSETQRNKGNFPGRFSGRQFSNSRSEMNVSTLELGDSALYLCASSVAGTGGSAGYTFGSGTRLTVV.

This clonotype has a handful of counts. This sequence joins TRBV7-2 and TRBJ2-2; D gene uncertain. Trimming stripped 1 base from V and 1 base from J, with 7 bases between. CDR3 length: 15 residues. Germline V gene sequence: CDR1 SGHTA, CDR2 FQGNSA. The CDR3 DNA is TGTGCCAGCAGCTTAGTCGCTGTGAACACCGGGGAGCTGTTTTTT. Residues: CASSLVAVNTGELFF.

This clonotype was seen only a few times. This chain links TRBV7-9 with TRBJ2-7; D perhaps matches TRBD1 (6 bases). Germline lookup yields CDR1 SEHNR and CDR2 FQNEAQ (reference sequence). The CDR3 covers 14 residues. V lost 5 bases and J lost 2, with 13 bases in between. The CDR3 is CASSAGRTAYEQYF. CDR3 in DNA: TGTGCCAGCAGCGCAGGACGGACAGCCTACGAGCAGTACTTC. The whole variable domain, remainder taken from reference TRBV7-9 and TRBJ2-7, is DTGVSQNPRHKITKRGQNVTFRCDPISEHNRLYWYRQTLGQGPEFLTYFQNEAQLEKSRLLSDRFSAERPKGSFSTLEIQRTEQGDSAMYLCASSAGRTAYEQYFGPGTRLTVT.

Many counts were recorded for this clonotype. The gene calls are TRBV10-3 and TRBJ2-7, with D possibly matching TRBD1 (5 bases). The CDR3 has 13 amino acids. The V gene lost 8 bases and the J gene lost 0 bases, with 11 bases spanning the gap. CDR1 is ENHRY and CDR2 is SYGVKD in the germline V gene. The CDR3 protein is CAILDISSYEQYF. The CDR3 DNA follows: TGTGCCATCTTGGACATCTCCTCCTACGAGCAGTACTTC.

This clonotype showed up many times. The chain uses TRBV5-1 and TRBJ2-7; D might be TRBD2 (5 bases). Germline V lookup: CDR1 SGHRS, CDR2 YFSETQ. With 0 bases removed from V and 1 base from J, the gap between germline ends came to 8 bases. This CDR3 is built from 14 residues. Here the CDR3 reads CASSLVRGSYEQYF. In DNA form, the CDR3 reads TGCGCCAGCAGCTTGGTCCGGGGTTCCTACGAGCAGTACTTC. The full variable domain, its missing parts supplied by reference TRBV5-1 and TRBJ2-7, is KAGVTQTPRYLIKTRGQQVTLSCSPISGHRSVSWYQQTPGQGLQFLFEYFSETQRNKGNFPGRFSGRQFSNSRSEMNVSTLELGDSALYLCASSLVRGSYEQYFGPGTRLTVT.

The V and J genes are TRBV12-3 or TRBV12-4 and TRBJ2-5; D possibly corresponds to TRBD2 (6 bases). The CDR3 extends over 15 amino acids. The V gene lost 3 bases and the J gene lost 6 bases, with 17 bases spanning the gap. The CDR3, as DNA: TGTGCCAGCAGTTTTCTAGCGCTGAAGAAGAAGACCCAGTACTTC. It encodes CASSFLALKKKTQYF.

This clonotype was seen more than once but under ten times. The genes are TRBV7-3 and TRBJ1-5; no clear D gene. Trimming shortened V by 2 bases and J by 3 bases, and 5 bases separated the two germline ends. The length of the CDR3 is 13 residues. Germline CDR1 and CDR2: SGHTA and FQGTGA. The CDR3 is CASSLQNNQPQHF. CDR3 nucleotides: TGTGCCAGCAGCTTACAGAACAATCAGCCCCAGCATTTT.